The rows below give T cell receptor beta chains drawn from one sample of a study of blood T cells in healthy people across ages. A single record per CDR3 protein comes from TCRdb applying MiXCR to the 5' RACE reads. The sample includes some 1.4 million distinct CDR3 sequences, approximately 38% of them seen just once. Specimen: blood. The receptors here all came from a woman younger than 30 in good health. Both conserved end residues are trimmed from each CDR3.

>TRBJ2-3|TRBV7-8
ASSLIGGGSDTQY
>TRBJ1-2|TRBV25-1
ASSDQGGANYGYT
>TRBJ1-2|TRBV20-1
SATGGYGYT
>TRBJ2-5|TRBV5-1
ASSLALAGAYQETQY
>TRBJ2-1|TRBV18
ASTGTSGRGNEQF
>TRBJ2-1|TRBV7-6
ASSLAGYTEQF
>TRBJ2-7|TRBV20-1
SPGGFYNEQY
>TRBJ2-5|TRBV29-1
SVELLAWETQY
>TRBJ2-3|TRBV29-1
SVVTWGGTDTQY
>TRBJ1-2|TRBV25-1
ARGDRVNYGYT
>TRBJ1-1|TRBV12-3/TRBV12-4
ASSPGGKGNTEAF
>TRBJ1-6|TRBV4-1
ASSQIWTGGNSPLH
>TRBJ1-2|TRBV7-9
ASSLGQQDYT
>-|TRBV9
ASSVANSQETQF
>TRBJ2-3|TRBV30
AWTPGQATDTQY
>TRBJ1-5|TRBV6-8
ASRTGEDQPQH
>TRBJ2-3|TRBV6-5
ASSHTGTGDADTQY
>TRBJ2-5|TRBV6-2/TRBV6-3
ASSYPDLEQY
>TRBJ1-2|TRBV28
ASYTPLSTANYGYT
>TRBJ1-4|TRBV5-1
ASSLGVANEKLF
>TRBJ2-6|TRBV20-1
SANSGRAAGANVLT
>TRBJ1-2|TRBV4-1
ASSPRGRNYGYN
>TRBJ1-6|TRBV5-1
ASSPTLTEPNSPLH
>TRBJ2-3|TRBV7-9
ASSLNLASGAHDTQY